This T cell receptor beta chain was identified in a study of blood T cell repertoires in COVID-19. Whole-study context: Collection of acute and convalescent COVID-19 samples took place in the United States, Italy and Spain. The cDNA or gDNA used as material had been derived from T cells, B-cell-depleted T cells, or PBMCs.

Trimming at V came to 5 bases and at J to 4 bases, leaving 11 bases not matched to a gene. CDR3 length equals 15 residues. CDR1 and CDR2 (germline): SGHTA, FQGNSA. Per the study methods: Amplification with reference gene primers provided the estimates of nucleated cell counts. Profiling relied on immunoSEQ multiplex PCR, and the TCRdb table lists in-frame clones only, not all of them. V and J calls and clone size are those listed in that table; D and trimming were worked out from the DNA. The data contain 60,000 to 85,000 clones, about four fifths of them singletons. The sample consisted of peripheral blood. The chain recombines TRBV7-2 with TRBJ2-7, with 7 bases fitting TRBD2. This clonotype was sampled from a woman aged 55-69 years with acute or convalescent COVID-19. The CDR3 sequence is CASSPLGGKKYEQYF. The CDR3 DNA is TGTGCCAGCAGCCCCCTGGGGGGGAAAAAATACGAGCAGTACTTC.